Following are 17 T cell receptor beta chains from one sample sequenced in a study of cytomegalovirus exposure and HLA in healthy donors. Use of 60 Vbeta and 13 Jbeta primers characterized the PCR. Repertoires were generated with immunoSEQ multiplex PCR, while TCRdb's copy carries only in-frame clones and drops some. This repertoire shows approximately 180,000 clones, roughly 70% found once; its top ten account for 1.5% to 2%. The sample was PBMCs. The receptors stem from a woman aged 25-40 years in good health and CMV-seronegative.

V and J are TRBV28 and TRBJ2-7, with TRBD1 matching 11 bases. Looked up from germline, CDR1 is MDHEN and CDR2 is SYDVKM. The V and J ends lost 6 bases and 7 bases, in that order; junction bases with no gene match: 5. This CDR3 is 13 amino acids long. Here the CDR3 reads CASRGQGEWEQYF. The DNA for the CDR3 is TGTGCCAGCAGGGGACAGGGGGAATGGGAGCAGTACTTC.

The chain recombines TRBV4-2 with TRBJ2-2, with 9 bases fitting TRBD1. J lost 3 bases, V lost 0 bases, and 11 bases had no gene match. The CDR3 has 19 residues. Germline V gene data show CDR1 as LGHNA and CDR2 as YNFKEQ. The CDR3 sequence: CASSQDRYLGQGDTGELFF. CDR3 in DNA: TGTGCCAGCAGCCAAGATAGGTACTTGGGACAGGGTGACACCGGGGAGCTGTTTTTT.

The rearrangement links TRBV4-2 to TRBJ1-3, with D uncertain. Germline V lookup: CDR1 LGHNA, CDR2 YNFKEQ. V was trimmed by 0 bases and J by 7 bases, leaving 10 bases between them. The CDR3 sequence is 14 residues long. Here the CDR3 reads CASSQDVSLNTIYF. Here the CDR3 DNA reads TGTGCCAGCAGCCAAGATGTCTCCCTCAACACCATATATTTT.

The chain recombines TRBV12-5 with TRBJ2-5; possibly TRBD1 for D (5 bases). V dropped 5 bases and J dropped 0 bases, with 7 bases sitting between them. In germline, CDR1 is LGHNT, CDR2 FRNRAP. The CDR3 is 13 residues long. CDR3: CASGRTNQETQYF. For the CDR3, the DNA is TGTGCTAGTGGTCGGACAAACCAAGAGACCCAGTACTTC.

The V gene is TRBV11-3, the J gene TRBJ2-1; the match to TRBD2 covers 8 bases. The CDR3 is 15 residues long. Germline trimming cut 0 bases from V and 7 bases from J; bases unmatched to any gene: 5. Germline CDR1 reads SGHNT; CDR2 reads YENEEA. The CDR3 nucleotides are TGTGCCAGCAGCTTAGACGGGAGGGCCATGAATGAGCAGTTCTTC. This sequence encodes CASSLDGRAMNEQFF. Full variable domain (outside the CDR3, taken from reference TRBV11-3 and TRBJ2-1): EAGVVQSPRYKIIEKKQPVAFWCNPISGHNTLYWYLQNLGQGPELLIRYENEEAVDDSQLPKDRFSAERLKGVDSTLKIQPAELGDSAVYLCASSLDGRAMNEQFFGPGTRLTVL.

The J gene is TRBJ1-3, the V gene TRBV6-5, with D possibly being TRBD1 (6 bases). Germline V gives CDR1 MNHEY, CDR2 SVGAGI. Trimming stripped 3 bases from V and 3 bases from J, with 12 bases between. The CDR3 is 15 residues long. CDR3 coding DNA: TGTGCCAGCAGTTATGGGGACAACCATGGAAACACCATATATTTT. Encoded protein: CASSYGDNHGNTIYF.

As for this clone: The limits of the CDR3 on the DNA are not certain, so only TCRdb's listed CDR3 is given. The chain links TRBV28 to TRBJ1-2. The CDR3 is 14 amino acids in total, end residues counted. Germline values: CDR1 MDHEN, CDR2 SYDVKM. This CDR3 is CASSSSRSVYGYTF.

This chain uses TRBV7-9 with TRBJ2-7, with a weak D call TRBD2 (5 bases). Germline V gene sequence: CDR1 SEHNR, CDR2 FQNEAQ (reference sequence). With 4 bases removed from V and 4 bases from J, the gap between germline ends came to 11 bases. This CDR3 has 13 amino acids. As DNA, the CDR3 is TGTGCCAGCAGCTCCCGGGGTCCTTACGAGCAGTACTTC. Translation gives CASSSRGPYEQYF.

The CDR3 is CASKGEGLPYQPQHF. The CDR3 bases are TGTGCCAGTAAGGGGGAAGGATTACCGTATCAGCCCCAGCATTTT. The rearrangement links TRBV19 to TRBJ1-5; D is possibly TRBD1 (6 bases). V dropped 7 bases and J dropped 5 bases, with 18 bases sitting between them. This CDR3 has 15 amino acids. In germline, CDR1 is LNHDA, CDR2 SQIVND (reference sequence).

V and J are TRBV10-3 and TRBJ2-5, with D perhaps TRBD1 (5 bases). Germline loops: CDR1 ENHRY, CDR2 SYGVKD. Deletions cut 8 bases from V and 5 bases from J, with 15 bases between. The CDR3 is 13 residues long. CDR3 residues: CAIAPTGPETQYF. The CDR3 DNA follows: TGTGCCATCGCCCCAACAGGACCGGAGACCCAGTACTTC.

In DNA form, the CDR3 reads TGTGCCAGCAGCCCCAACCCCGGGAATACCTACGAGCAGTACTTC. Translated, it gives CASSPNPGNTYEQYF. The chain links TRBV11-2 to TRBJ2-7, with a tentative D call TRBD2 (5 bases). This CDR3 has 15 amino acids. V lost 5 bases and J 2 bases, leaving 16 bases between the germline ends. Germline loops: CDR1 SGHAT, CDR2 FQNNGV.

V is TRBV18 and J is TRBJ1-3, with TRBD1 identical over 7 bases. Germline CDR1 is KGHSH and CDR2 is LQKENI. With 4 bases clipped from V and 0 bases from J, the junction kept 0 bases outside the gene matches. This CDR3 has 14 residues. DNA of the CDR3: TGTGCCAGCTCACGGGACAGCTCTGGAAACACCATATATTTT. Its translation is CASSRDSSGNTIYF.

V usage is TRBV2 and J usage is TRBJ1-5; 9 positions match TRBD1. The V segment lost 3 bases and the J segment 6 bases; nucleotides outside the gene matches: 15. Germline CDR1 is SNHLY and CDR2 is FYNNEI. The CDR3 totals 18 residues. CDR3 in DNA: TGTGCCAGCAGTGAGCGGGAGACAGGGGGTGGCTTATTTCAGCCCCAGCATTTT. This translates into CASSERETGGGLFQPQHF.

This clone has just a few counts. The chain combines TRBV5-4 with TRBJ2-3; 7 nucleotides match TRBD1. Germline lookup yields CDR1 SGHNT and CDR2 YYREEE (reference sequence). Trimming cost V 1 base and J 1 base; bases outside gene matches: 3. The CDR3 loop spans 15 amino acids. The CDR3 here is CASSLSGQRTDTQYF. The CDR3 coding sequence is TGTGCCAGCAGCTTGTCGGGACAGCGCACAGATACGCAGTATTTT.

V and J are TRBV6-5 and TRBJ2-1, with D hard to call. The CDR3 is 16 residues long. V gave up 6 bases and J gave up 2 bases, with 17 bases separating them. CDR1 and CDR2 from the germline V gene are MNHEY and SVGAGI. The CDR3 sequence: CASSYLGTAAYNEQFF. The CDR3, as DNA: TGTGCCAGCAGCTACCTTGGAACAGCCGCCTACAATGAGCAGTTCTTC.

The V call is TRBV15, the J call TRBJ2-7; D remains ambiguous. The CDR3 is made up of 13 amino acids. V lost 3 bases and J lost 0, with 6 bases in between. Looked up from germline, CDR1 is LNHNV and CDR2 is YYDKDF (reference sequence). CDR3 in amino acids: CATSRQNSYEQYF. DNA of the CDR3: TGTGCCACCAGCAGGCAGAACTCCTACGAGCAGTACTTC.

This sequence joins TRBV6-5 and TRBJ1-5; 9 bases are a match to TRBD1. V shed 6 bases, J shed 6 bases, and the junction held 6 bases outside the gene matches. The CDR3 is 14 amino acids. The germline V gene has CDR1 MNHEY and CDR2 SVGAGI. The CDR3 sequence is CASSPGQGSQPQHF. The CDR3 DNA reads TGTGCCAGCAGCCCCGGACAGGGGAGTCAGCCCCAGCATTTT.